Only a few counts were recorded for the clone carrying this TCR beta chain. Its antigen is not known. The Oncomine TCR Beta short-read assay generated sequence data from the DNA of cultured CD4+ T cells. MiXCR was run by TCRdb on the PCR reads, yielding one entry per CDR3 protein. The sample lists approximately 16,000 distinct CDR3 sequences, over 65% occurring once. V was shortened by 0 bases and J by 4 bases, with 10 bases between the two germline ends. The CDR3 runs 15 residues. Germline-derived CDR1 and CDR2 are MNHNS and SASEGT. The sample originates from a study of vaccination and CD4 T cells after COVID-19. The treatment denotes: roughly nine-day PBMC culture with coronavirus spike peptide pools or control peptides (ViraFEST assay).

The source material was CD4+ T cells from blood, cultured in vitro. This TCR was sampled from a human donor who had recovered from COVID-19. This rearrangement joins TRBV6-1 to TRBJ1-5; the D is unclear. CDR3 coding DNA: TGTGCCAGCAGTGAAGCGCTTCTAGGGAATCAGCCCCAGCATTTT. Residues: CASSEALLGNQPQHF.